The 15 T cell receptor beta chains in this list originate from one sample, sequenced in a study of T cell repertoires and HLA-DP antigens. Sequenced by immunoSEQ multiplex PCR; TCRdb stores in-frame clones only, minus some. The sample has some 120,000 clones; nearly 95% are singletons. Antigen specificity for these receptors is unknown. Sequenced input: CD4+ T cells from PBMCs. These receptors were obtained from a woman younger than 35 in good health and CMV-seronegative.

This sequence joins TRBV12-5 and TRBJ1-2; 10 bases agree with TRBD1. The CDR3 is made up of 16 amino acids. The V segment lost 6 bases and the J segment 4 bases; nucleotides outside the gene matches: 11. CDR1 LGHNT and CDR2 FRNRAP come from the germline V gene. CDR3 residues: CASGEAGTGAGYGYTF. Here the CDR3 DNA reads TGTGCTAGTGGCGAAGCCGGGACAGGGGCGGGCTATGGCTACACCTTC.

This chain links TRBV9 with TRBJ2-2, with 11 bases lining up with TRBD2. This CDR3 is built from 16 residues. V lost 2 bases to trimming and J lost 7 bases; unmatched junction nucleotides: 7. CDR1 is SGDLS, CDR2 YYNGEE, per germline. CDR3 bases: TGTGCCAGCAGCGTCATGACTAGCGGGACCGTCGGGGAGCTGTTTTTT. Translating gives CASSVMTSGTVGELFF.

The rearrangement uses TRBV28 and TRBJ1-5; weak D call: TRBD1 (5 bases). Per germline, CDR1 MDHEN and CDR2 SYDVKM. This CDR3 is 16 amino acids long. Trimming shortened V by 9 bases and J by 3 bases, and 21 bases separated the two germline ends. CDR3: CASIGTALRANQPQHF. CDR3 nucleotide sequence: TGTGCCAGTATCGGGACGGCACTTCGTGCCAATCAGCCCCAGCATTTT.

The chain combines TRBV28 with TRBJ2-2; 9 bases match TRBD2. Unmatched junction bases numbered 5, after V lost 3 bases and J lost 6 bases. The germline V gene encodes CDR1 MDHEN and CDR2 SYDVKM. CDR3 size: 15 residues. CDR3 nucleotides: TGTGCCAGCAGTTTCCGTGCGGGGGGGCCCGGGGAGCTGTTTTTT. Its protein is CASSFRAGGPGELFF.

The chain has TRBV11-2 and TRBJ2-1; 8 nucleotides line up with TRBD1. Germline assignment: CDR1 SGHAT and CDR2 FQNNGV. The CDR3 loop spans 15 amino acids. The J segment lost 7 bases and the V segment lost 1 base, leaving 6 bases of the junction unmatched. CDR3 coding DNA: TGTGCCAGCAGCTTAGCAGGACAGGGTGGGAATGAGCAGTTCTTC. Amino acid sequence: CASSLAGQGGNEQFF.

The chain joins TRBV6-5 to TRBJ2-7; TRBD1 or TRBD2 may be the D gene (5 bases each). The CDR3 has 11 amino acids. Germline V lookup: CDR1 MNHEY, CDR2 SVGAGI. V was clipped by 3 bases and J by 9 bases, with 9 bases between them. CDR3 region: CASSYEGLQYF. The DNA of the CDR3 is TGTGCCAGCAGTTATGAGGGGCTGCAGTACTTC.

This rearrangement joins TRBV9 to TRBJ2-1; D remains ambiguous. The V gene's germline CDR1 is SGDLS and CDR2 YYNGEE. This CDR3 contains 17 residues. Trimming left V 2 bases short and J 0 bases short, with 15 bases between. The CDR3 region has the DNA TGTGCCAGCAGCGTCCGAGGACCCTTAGCCTCCTACAATGAGCAGTTCTTC. Its translation: CASSVRGPLASYNEQFF. The variable domain in full, completed from reference TRBV9 and TRBJ2-1, reads DSGVTQTPKHLITATGQRVTLRCSPRSGDLSVYWYQQSLDQGLQFLIQYYNGEERAKGNILERFSAQQFPDLHSELNLSSLELGDSALYFCASSVRGPLASYNEQFFGPGTRLTVL.

The chain is built from TRBV30 and TRBJ1-4; D might be TRBD1 (6 bases). Germline loops: CDR1 GTSNPN, CDR2 SVGIG (reference sequence). The CDR3 is 14 amino acids. V was cut by 1 base and J by 8 bases, with 14 bases left in between. CDR3 region: CAWSDGTSGEKLFF. For the CDR3, the DNA is TGTGCCTGGAGTGACGGGACATCCGGCGAAAAACTGTTTTTT.

This clone has just one count. The chain employs TRBV5-1 and TRBJ2-1; 7 nucleotides match TRBD2. V shed 0 bases and J 9 bases; nucleotides not matched to a gene: 6. Germline V gene data show CDR1 as SGHRS and CDR2 as YFSETQ. This CDR3 has 14 amino acids. CDR3 sequence reads: CASSLAIPGGEQFF. The DNA of the CDR3 is TGCGCCAGCAGCTTGGCCATCCCGGGGGGTGAGCAGTTCTTC.

V is TRBV11-2 and J is TRBJ2-4; 14 nucleotides line up with TRBD2. CDR1 is SGHAT, CDR2 FQNNGV, per germline. The CDR3 length is 19 residues. V lost 6 bases to trimming and J lost 0 bases; unmatched junction nucleotides: 10. The CDR3 loop reads CASRNPTSGGGLAKNIQYF. The CDR3 DNA reads as TGTGCCAGCAGGAATCCGACTAGCGGGGGGGGACTAGCCAAAAACATTCAGTACTTC.

This sequence joins TRBV4-1 and TRBJ2-7; D may be TRBD1 (6 bases). The CDR3 contains 16 residues. Germline values: CDR1 MGHRA, CDR2 YSYEKL. The V end lost 1 base, the J end lost 2 bases, and 15 bases lay between the germline ends. This chain's CDR3 is CASSQGRGLSAYEQYF. The CDR3 nucleotides are TGCGCCAGCAGCCAAGGCAGGGGTCTGAGCGCCTACGAGCAGTACTTC.

The chain uses TRBV5-1 and TRBJ2-3; TRBD1 is a possible D gene (6 bases). Germline CDR1 reads SGHRS; CDR2 reads YFSETQ. There are 14 residues in the CDR3. V was clipped by 4 bases and J by 3 bases, with 12 bases between them. The CDR3 is CASSGGAVTDTQYF. The CDR3 DNA reads TGCGCCAGCAGCGGGGGCGCGGTTACAGATACGCAGTATTTT. Together with reference TRBV5-1 and TRBJ2-3, the CDR3 gives the full variable domain: KAGVTQTPRYLIKTRGQQVTLSCSPISGHRSVSWYQQTPGQGLQFLFEYFSETQRNKGNFPGRFSGRQFSNSRSEMNVSTLELGDSALYLCASSGGAVTDTQYFGPGTRLTVL.

V usage is TRBV29-1 and J usage is TRBJ1-5; possible D gene TRBD1, 6 bases. The V end lost 3 bases, the J end lost 2 bases, and 11 bases lay between the germline ends. Germline CDR1 reads SQVTM; CDR2 reads ANQGSEA. The CDR3 runs to 14 residues. The CDR3 bases are TGCAGCGTTGATGGGGGGGCAGGCAATCAGCCCCAGCATTTT. Translation gives CSVDGGAGNQPQHF.

The chain couples TRBV28 to TRBJ1-3; the D is unclear. V was cut by 1 base and J by 3 bases, with 1 base left in between. The germline V gene has CDR1 MDHEN and CDR2 SYDVKM. This CDR3 region has 12 residues. CDR3 residues: CASSLFGNTIYF. Here the CDR3 DNA reads TGTGCCAGCAGTTTATTTGGAAACACCATATATTTT.

For the CDR3, the DNA is TGTGCCAGCAGCTCAGGGGGCAAGGTCTACAATGAGCAGTTCTTC. It specifies CASSSGGKVYNEQFF. The V and J genes are TRBV7-3 and TRBJ2-1; 8 bases are a match to TRBD1. Germline V gene lookup returns CDR1 SGHTA and CDR2 FQGTGA. This CDR3 has 15 residues. With 4 bases clipped from V and 3 bases from J, the junction kept 5 bases outside the gene matches.